These 8 T cell receptor beta chains were sequenced from one sample in a study of blood T cells in healthy people across ages. Using a J-beta primer mix together with a sample-barcoded 5' primer, a second PCR was run for roughly 7 to 12 cycles. TCRdb independently ran MiXCR on the 5' RACE reads; one entry per CDR3 protein. This sample has 910,000 or so distinct CDR3 sequences, with roughly 51% found just once. Sequences were obtained from blood. The source is a woman in her sixties in good health.

The CDR3 DNA reads TGCGCCAGCAGTGAGATCCCTTACAGTGAGCAGTACTTC. The encoded protein is CASSEIPYSEQYF. V and J are TRBV10-2 and TRBJ2-5; unclear D gene. Between the trimmed V and J ends, which lost 2 bases and 11 bases, there was a span of 15 bases. The CDR3 is 13 amino acids. The germline gives CDR1 WSHSY, CDR2 SAAADI.

This clonotype was counted only a few times. The V call is TRBV28, the J call TRBJ2-5; a weak D match, TRBD1 (6 bases). V was pared by 6 bases and J by 5 bases, with 10 bases between. This CDR3 contains 12 residues. Germline V CDR1 and CDR2: MDHEN, SYDVKM. CDR3 coding DNA: TGTGCCAGCAGGCCAGGGGTTGAGACCCAGTACTTC. Translation gives CASRPGVETQYF.

DNA for the CDR3: TGTGCCAGCAGCTTAGTGGCAGCGTCCAATCAGCCCCAGCATTTT. It specifies CASSLVAASNQPQHF. The chain uses TRBV7-2 and TRBJ1-5; D gene unclear. V shed 1 base and J shed 3 bases, with 10 bases lying between them. The CDR3 has 15 amino acids. The germline V gene has CDR1 SGHTA and CDR2 FQGNSA. The variable domain in full, with the rest retrieved from reference TRBV7-2 and TRBJ1-5, is GAGVSQSPSNKVTEKGKDVELRCDPISGHTALYWYRQSLGQGLEFLIYFQGNSAPDKSGLPSDRFSAERTGGSVSTLTIQRTQQEDSAVYLCASSLVAASNQPQHFGDGTRLSIL.

The chain carries TRBV24-1 and TRBJ2-6; no clear D. Germline V gene lookup returns CDR1 KGHDR and CDR2 SFDVKD. The CDR3 contains 14 residues. The V gene lost 4 bases and the J gene lost 3 bases, with 6 bases spanning the gap. The CDR3 DNA is TGTGCCACCAGTGACCTACTTGGGGCCAACGTCCTGACTTTC. Translation gives CATSDLLGANVLTF.

In this sample, this clonotype turned up a few times. The chain is built from TRBV7-7 and TRBJ2-3; D unresolved. Germline V gene lookup returns CDR1 SSHAT and CDR2 FNYEAQ (reference sequence). Trimming stripped 5 bases from V and 1 base from J, with 7 bases between. This CDR3 comprises 13 residues. The CDR3 DNA is TGTGCCAGCAGCCCGGAGCGCACAGATACGCAGTATTTT. Amino acids: CASSPERTDTQYF. Full variable domain (outside the CDR3, taken from reference TRBV7-7 and TRBJ2-3): GAGVSQSPRYKVTKRGQDVTLRCDPISSHATLYWYQQALGQGPEFLTYFNYEAQPDKSGLPSDRFSAERPEGSISTLTIQRTEQRDSAMYRCASSPERTDTQYFGPGTRLTVL.

This clonotype was recorded a few times. The rearrangement joins TRBV20-1 to TRBJ2-7; D not certain. The CDR3 extends over 10 amino acids. V was clipped by 3 bases and J by 10 bases, with 10 bases between them. Germline loops: CDR1 DFQATT, CDR2 SNEGSKA (reference sequence). The CDR3, as DNA: TGCAGTGCTAGTGTCGAAACCCAGTACTTC. This sequence encodes CSASVETQYF.

This CDR3 reads CAISDRLNEPNPFSGPRQPGELFF. CDR3 in DNA: TGTGCCATCAGTGACAGGTTAAACGAGCCCAACCCCTTCTCGGGCCCCAGACAGCCCGGGGAGCTGTTTTTT. This chain connects TRBV10-3 to TRBJ2-2; a weak D match, TRBD1 (5 bases). V was pared by 3 bases and J by 6 bases, with 41 bases between. The germline V gene has CDR1 ENHRY and CDR2 SYGVKD. The CDR3 contains 24 residues.

This clonotype was detected only a few times. CDR3 DNA: TGCAGTGCTAGAGACGCGCGGGACCCCTACGAGCAGTACTTC. The encoded protein is CSARDARDPYEQYF. The chain combines TRBV20-1 with TRBJ2-7, with D possibly matching TRBD2 (6 bases). The CDR3 loop spans 14 amino acids. Germline CDR1 DFQATT, CDR2 SNEGSKA (reference sequence). V lost 0 bases and J 2 bases, leaving 11 bases between the germline ends.